Below are 25 T cell receptor beta chains sequenced from a single sample in a study of T cell responses to AZD1222 COVID-19 vaccine. Assay used: immunoSEQ multiplex PCR; TCRdb lists only in-frame clones, some missing. The sample carries 150,000 to 200,000 clones, around 88% recorded once. Sequenced material: peripheral blood, taken on day 0 of AZD1222 vaccination. These receptors were taken from an adult in good health.

The chain couples TRBV9 to TRBJ2-2; 7 bases map to TRBD1. CDR1 and CDR2 from the germline V gene are SGDLS and YYNGEE. The CDR3 totals 15 residues. The V segment lost 3 bases and the J segment 3 bases; nucleotides outside the gene matches: 5. The CDR3 spells CASSAGTAYTGELFF. The CDR3 DNA is TGTGCCAGCAGCGCCGGGACAGCCTACACCGGGGAGCTGTTTTTT.

V gene TRBV6-1 combines with J gene TRBJ2-1, with a possible D match to TRBD1 (5 bases). The CDR3 loop spans 18 amino acids. Germline assignment: CDR1 MNHNS and CDR2 SASEGT. V was cut by 2 bases and J by 1 base, with 18 bases left in between. The CDR3 protein is CASSERAATAFSYNEQFF. CDR3 DNA: TGTGCCAGCAGTGAAAGGGCCGCGACAGCCTTTTCCTACAATGAGCAGTTCTTC.

The rearrangement joins TRBV7-8 to TRBJ2-7, with D possibly being TRBD1 or TRBD2 (5 bases each). Trimming removed 5 bases from V and 7 bases from J, with 18 bases in between. CDR3 size: 14 residues. CDR1 is SGHVS and CDR2 is FQNEAQ in the germline V gene. In DNA, the CDR3 is TGTGCCAGCAGCCGGGACCAACTTTCGGGAGAGCAGTACTTC. Translating gives CASSRDQLSGEQYF.

This chain uses TRBV21-1 with TRBJ1-1. TRBV21-1 has pseudogene status. This CDR3 has 18 residues. The CDR3 nucleotides read TGTGCCAGCAGCAATAGCAAAACGGCGGGACTCTCGAACACTGAAGCTTTCTTT. It translates to CASSNSKTAGLSNTEAFF.

The DNA of the CDR3 is TGTGCCAGTAGTGTCACTCGACAGGGGGCGAAAGCCTACGAGCAGTACTTC. It yields the protein CASSVTRQGAKAYEQYF. The V and J genes are TRBV19 and TRBJ2-7; 10 nucleotides align to TRBD1. The length of the CDR3 is 17 residues. The ends lost 5 bases at V and 2 bases at J; junction bases unmatched: 12. Germline CDR1 reads LNHDA; CDR2 reads SQIVND (reference sequence).

This clone was detected only once. The same CDR3 is also encoded by other DNA sequences in this sample. V and J are TRBV27 and TRBJ2-7; 8 bases are a match to TRBD1. The V gene's germline CDR1 is MNHEY and CDR2 SMNVEV (reference sequence). The CDR3 loop spans 14 amino acids. Trimming took 3 bases from V and 1 from J; bases not matched to a gene: 2. The CDR3 sequence: CASSFGQGSYEQYF. The CDR3 bases are TGTGCCAGCAGTTTCGGACAGGGATCCTACGAGCAGTACTTC.

The chain couples TRBV7-9 to TRBJ1-1; D is undetermined. This CDR3 comprises 16 residues. Per germline, CDR1 SEHNR and CDR2 FQNEAQ (reference sequence). V dropped 4 bases and J dropped 3 bases, with 18 bases sitting between them. The CDR3 here is CASSSFGDTWDTEAFF. The CDR3, as DNA: TGTGCCAGCAGCTCTTTTGGTGACACCTGGGACACTGAAGCTTTCTTT.

This chain links TRBV7-8 with TRBJ1-2, with a tentative D call TRBD1 (5 bases). Germline values: CDR1 SGHVS, CDR2 FQNEAQ. The CDR3 covers 12 residues. With 5 bases removed from V and 4 bases from J, the gap between germline ends came to 8 bases. CDR3 protein: CASSPGPYGYTF. CDR3 coding DNA: TGTGCCAGCAGCCCGGGACCCTATGGCTACACCTTC.

This chain links TRBV9 with TRBJ1-5; D is unresolved. Trimming took 2 bases from V and 4 from J, leaving 10 bases between them. Germline V gene data show CDR1 as SGDLS and CDR2 as YYNGEE. The CDR3 has 14 amino acids. In DNA, the CDR3 is TGTGCCAGCAGCGTGGACCCGCAGAATCAGCCCCAGCATTTT. The encoded protein is CASSVDPQNQPQHF.

The chain has TRBV11-3 and TRBJ2-2; TRBD2 matches at 11 bases. The CDR3 is made up of 18 amino acids. Germline CDR1 reads SGHNT; CDR2 reads YENEEA. The junction had 4 bases not matched to a gene; V was cut back by 0 bases and J by 1 base. The CDR3: CASSLDPLAGGNTGELFF. The CDR3 DNA is TGTGCCAGCAGCTTAGATCCCCTAGCGGGGGGGAACACCGGGGAGCTGTTTTTT.

The chain joins TRBV5-1 to TRBJ2-2; no clear D. V lost 1 base and J lost 0, with 1 base in between. Per the germline V gene, CDR1 is SGHRS and CDR2 is YFSETQ. The CDR3 is made up of 13 amino acids. This CDR3 is CASSLTNTGELFF. CDR3 DNA: TGCGCCAGCAGCTTGACGAACACCGGGGAGCTGTTTTTT.

The CDR3: CASSVEAGGPYNEQFF. CDR3 nucleotides: TGTGCCAGCAGCGTAGAGGCGGGGGGGCCCTACAATGAGCAGTTCTTC. The V call is TRBV9, the J call TRBJ2-1; 9 bases line up with TRBD2. The CDR3 has 16 amino acids. The junction had 3 bases not matched to a gene; V was cut back by 0 bases and J by 2 bases. Germline CDR1 reads SGDLS; CDR2 reads YYNGEE.

J is TRBJ2-1 and V is TRBV2; 9 nucleotides agree with TRBD1. Germline V gene sequence: CDR1 SNHLY, CDR2 FYNNEI. The CDR3 runs to 14 residues. J gave up 6 bases and V 6 bases, and 6 bases lay outside the gene matches. The CDR3 nucleotides are TGTGCCAGCAGCCGGGACAGGGTCCCCAATGAGCAGTTCTTC. This gives the protein CASSRDRVPNEQFF.

Only one count was recorded for this clone. The chain has TRBV11-1 and TRBJ1-4; 8 nucleotides match TRBD1. The length of the CDR3 is 12 residues. The V gene's germline CDR1 is SGHAT and CDR2 FQDESV (reference sequence). Trimming at V came to 5 bases and at J to 10 bases, leaving 3 bases not matched to a gene. The CDR3 bases are TGTGCCAGCAGCCCAGGACAGGGAAAACTGTTTTTT. Its translation is CASSPGQGKLFF.

This clone was recorded once. This rearrangement joins TRBV28 to TRBJ2-7, with a tentative D call TRBD2 (6 bases). Trimming removed 8 bases from V and 3 bases from J, with 17 bases in between. There are 14 residues in the CDR3. Germline V lookup: CDR1 MDHEN, CDR2 SYDVKM. The CDR3 here is CASRPAGPFYEQYF. The CDR3 DNA reads TGTGCCAGCCGACCGGCGGGACCTTTCTACGAGCAGTACTTC.

The chain is built from TRBV6-5 and TRBJ1-2; TRBD1 matches at 8 bases. In germline, CDR1 is MNHEY, CDR2 SVGAGI. The CDR3 extends over 15 amino acids. V lost 5 bases to trimming and J lost 4 bases; unmatched junction nucleotides: 9. The CDR3 DNA sequence: TGTGCCAGCAGTCGCAAAGCAGGGGGCCTCTATGGCTACACCTTC. Translation: CASSRKAGGLYGYTF.

The chain links TRBV4-2 to TRBJ1-5; 9 bases are a match to TRBD1. The CDR3 has 15 amino acids. V lost 6 bases to trimming and J lost 0 bases; unmatched junction nucleotides: 3. Germline V gene data show CDR1 as LGHNA and CDR2 as YNFKEQ. The CDR3: CASRRDRDSNQPQHF. CDR3 bases: TGTGCCAGCAGGCGGGACAGGGATAGCAATCAGCCCCAGCATTTT.

The chain joins TRBV2 to TRBJ2-7, with D perhaps matching TRBD2 (5 bases). The germline CDR1 and CDR2 sequences are SNHLY and FYNNEI. V was pared by 4 bases and J by 5 bases, with 9 bases between. CDR3 size: 12 residues. The CDR3 bases are TGTGCCAGCAGTGGAGAGGGCGACGAGCAGTACTTC. Amino acid sequence: CASSGEGDEQYF.

V and J are TRBV5-6 and TRBJ2-7; the match to TRBD1 covers 8 bases. The J segment lost 0 bases and the V segment lost 4 bases, leaving 6 bases of the junction unmatched. Germline CDR1 reads SGHDT; CDR2 reads YYEEEE. The length of the CDR3 is 15 residues. The CDR3 reads CASSIWDRRSYEQYF. CDR3 coding DNA: TGTGCCAGCAGCATATGGGACAGGCGCTCCTACGAGCAGTACTTC.

The gene calls are TRBV19 and TRBJ1-1; TRBD1 matches at 8 bases. The J segment lost 12 bases and the V segment lost 6 bases, leaving 15 bases of the junction unmatched. CDR1 is LNHDA and CDR2 is SQIVND in the germline V gene (reference sequence). This CDR3 is 14 amino acids long. The CDR3 sequence is CASSPDRDNHRTFF. The CDR3 DNA sequence: TGTGCCAGTAGCCCGGACAGGGACAACCACCGAACTTTCTTT. The full variable domain, with the rest looked up from reference TRBV19 and TRBJ1-1, is DGGITQSPKYLFRKEGQNVTLSCEQNLNHDAMYWYRQDPGQGLRLIYYSQIVNDFQKGDIAEGYSVSREKKESFPLTVTSAQKNPTAFYLCASSPDRDNHRTFFGQGTRLTVV.

The chain has TRBV9 and TRBJ2-3; D gene ambiguous. The CDR3 totals 14 residues. Trimming shortened V by 1 base and J by 4 bases, and 10 bases separated the two germline ends. CDR1 is SGDLS and CDR2 is YYNGEE in the germline V gene. CDR3 bases: TGTGCCAGCAGCGTATGGGGTAGCCCAGATACGCAGTATTTT. It translates to CASSVWGSPDTQYF.

This clone was seen just once. The CDR3 loop reads CASSQVYRGEQYF. CDR3 DNA: TGTGCCAGCAGCCAAGTTTACAGGGGGGAGCAGTACTTC. The chain links TRBV3-1 (or the pseudogene TRBV3-2) to TRBJ2-7; 8 bases line up with TRBD1. CDR3 size: 13 residues. The germline V gene encodes CDR1 LGHDT and CDR2 YNNKEL (reference sequence). V lost 1 base, J lost 7 bases, and 3 bases stayed unmatched.

The chain links TRBV9 to TRBJ2-3; 14 bases match TRBD2. Per germline, CDR1 SGDLS and CDR2 YYNGEE. The CDR3 has 16 residues. The ends lost 2 bases at V and 6 bases at J; junction bases unmatched: 5. CDR3 in DNA: TGTGCCAGCAGCGTCGGACTAGCGGGGGGTATGGATACGCAGTATTTT. Translated, it gives CASSVGLAGGMDTQYF.

CDR3 DNA sequence: TGTGCCAGTAGTTCCCCCGGGACTCCCAGGGAGGAGCAGTACTTC. It specifies CASSSPGTPREEQYF. The chain combines TRBV19 with TRBJ2-7, with D perhaps TRBD2 (6 bases). The CDR3 sequence is 15 residues long. The germline V gene has CDR1 LNHDA and CDR2 SQIVND (reference sequence). Trimming shortened V by 5 bases and J by 7 bases, and 21 bases separated the two germline ends.

CDR3 protein: CASSPPGQDLMNTEAFF. DNA of the CDR3: TGTGCCAGCAGCCCACCGGGACAGGATCTCATGAACACTGAAGCTTTCTTT. The V and J genes are TRBV3-1 (or the pseudogene TRBV3-2) and TRBJ1-1; 8 positions agree with TRBD1. V shed 4 bases and J 0 bases; nucleotides not matched to a gene: 10. Germline CDR1 is LGHDT and CDR2 is YNNKEL (reference sequence). This CDR3 comprises 17 residues.